One sample yielded the 20 T cell receptor beta chains listed below, sequenced in a study of blood T cell repertoires in COVID-19. The method was immunoSEQ multiplex PCR; TCRdb's version includes in-frame clones alone and lacks a portion of them. The table includes roughly 90,000 clones, roughly 84% detected once. Material: peripheral blood. These TCRs come from an elderly woman with active or convalescent COVID-19.

V and J are TRBV5-1 and TRBJ2-7; 9 bases map to TRBD2. There are 16 residues in the CDR3. Germline loops: CDR1 SGHRS, CDR2 YFSETQ. Germline trimming cut 4 bases from V and 0 bases from J; bases unmatched to any gene: 8. The CDR3 nucleotides read TGCGCCAGCAGCCTTAGCGGGAGTCTTACCTCCTACGAGCAGTACTTC. The encoded protein is CASSLSGSLTSYEQYF.

The rearrangement uses TRBV11-3 and TRBJ2-7; 14 bases line up with TRBD2. CDR1 is SGHNT and CDR2 is YENEEA in the germline V gene. V gave up 5 bases and J gave up 6 bases; unmatched junction bases: 9. The CDR3 has 16 amino acids. The CDR3 DNA is TGTGCCAGCAGCACCGGGACTAGCGGGAGTTCAGGCGAGCAGTACTTC. Translating it yields CASSTGTSGSSGEQYF.

The chain combines TRBV18 with TRBJ2-5; 7 bases are shared with TRBD1. Trimming at V came to 8 bases and at J to 2 bases, leaving 14 bases not matched to a gene. The CDR3 sequence is 16 residues long. The V gene's germline CDR1 is KGHSH and CDR2 LQKENI. DNA for the CDR3: TGTGCCAGCACCCTTGACAGGGTTCAGGCTCAAGAGACCCAGTACTTC. Translated: CASTLDRVQAQETQYF. Using reference TRBV18 and TRBJ2-5 for the parts outside the CDR3, the full variable domain is NAGVMQNPRHLVRRRGQEARLRCSPMKGHSHVYWYRQLPEEGLKFMVYLQKENIIDESGMPKERFSAEFPKEGPSILRIQQVVRGDSAAYFCASTLDRVQAQETQYFGPGTRLLVL.

This clone was observed once. The gene calls are TRBV2 and TRBJ1-3, with D perhaps TRBD1 (5 bases). CDR1 SNHLY and CDR2 FYNNEI come from the germline V gene. This CDR3 is 13 amino acids long. V was pared by 5 bases and J by 2 bases, with 7 bases between. CDR3 sequence reads: CASSTGTGNTIYF. For the CDR3, the DNA is TGTGCCAGCAGTACAGGTACTGGAAACACCATATATTTT.

This sequence joins TRBV5-5 and TRBJ1-4; tentative D call: TRBD1 (6 bases). CDR3 size: 16 residues. Per germline, CDR1 SGHKS and CDR2 YYEKEE (reference sequence). Trimming stripped 0 bases from V and 5 bases from J, with 14 bases between. The CDR3 loop is CASSLAAGAQNEKLFF. The CDR3 bases are TGTGCCAGCAGCTTGGCCGCGGGGGCCCAAAATGAAAAACTGTTTTTT. Drawing the rest from reference TRBV5-5 and TRBJ1-4, the complete variable domain is DAGVTQSPTHLIKTRGQQVTLRCSPISGHKSVSWYQQVLGQGPQFIFQYYEKEERGRGNFPDRFSARQFPNYSSELNVNALLLGDSALYLCASSLAAGAQNEKLFFGSGTQLSVL.

The chain recombines TRBV5-5 with TRBJ2-7, with a possible D match to TRBD1 (6 bases). Trimming took off 0 bases at V and 6 bases at J, with 13 bases between the two ends. The germline gives CDR1 SGHKS, CDR2 YYEKEE (reference sequence). This CDR3 spans 14 amino acids. In DNA form, the CDR3 reads TGTGCCAGCAGCTTGGATTGGGGGCGGGCCGAGCAGTACTTC. It encodes CASSLDWGRAEQYF.

The rearrangement links TRBV6-2 or TRBV6-3 to TRBJ2-6; tentatively, D is TRBD2 (6 bases). CDR3 length equals 15 residues. Trimming left V 6 bases short and J 3 bases short, with 12 bases between. The germline gives CDR1 MNHEY, CDR2 SVGEGT. CDR3 bases: TGTGCCAGCAGCCTACTAGCAGGTGGGGCCAACGTCCTGACTTTC. This encodes CASSLLAGGANVLTF.

The V and J genes are TRBV12-3 or TRBV12-4 and TRBJ1-1; D remains ambiguous. This CDR3 comprises 13 residues. V lost 5 bases and J lost 5, with 12 bases in between. CDR3 DNA: TGTGCCAGCAGTCGACTCTCCGTAACTGAAGCTTTCTTT. The encoded protein is CASSRLSVTEAFF.

The chain has TRBV3-1 (or the pseudogene TRBV3-2) and TRBJ2-7; D may be TRBD1 (6 bases). The CDR3 is 16 amino acids. Germline CDR1 and CDR2: LGHDT and YNNKEL (reference sequence). V dropped 1 base and J dropped 4 bases, with 17 bases sitting between them. In DNA form, the CDR3 reads TGTGCCAGCAGCCAAGCCTTTGACAGGCGGGCTTACGAGCAGTACTTC. It encodes CASSQAFDRRAYEQYF.

About this clone itself: The junction shows a germline mismatch at one end, possibly a read error. The chain couples TRBV7-3 to TRBJ2-3, with D possibly matching TRBD2 (6 bases). Germline V gene sequence: CDR1 SGHTA, CDR2 FQGTGA. The CDR3 is made up of 14 amino acids. CDR3 amino acids: CASGLRDGADTQYF. In nucleotides, the CDR3 is TGTGCCAGCGGCTTGCGGGACGGGGCAGATACGCAGTATTTT.

CDR3 nucleotides: TGTGCCAGTAGTATGAGGACAGGGGCTCATCAACAGCCCCAGCATTTT. This encodes CASSMRTGAHQQPQHF. The chain has TRBV19 and TRBJ1-5; TRBD1 matches 9 bases. V lost 3 bases, J lost 7 bases, and 10 bases stayed unmatched. Germline lookup yields CDR1 LNHDA and CDR2 SQIVND (reference sequence). This CDR3 contains 16 residues.

The gene calls are TRBV6-6 and TRBJ1-2, with D possibly TRBD1 on 5 matching bases. V was pared by 2 bases and J by 8 bases, with 9 bases between. CDR3 length: 12 amino acids. CDR1 is MNHNY and CDR2 is SVGAGI in the germline V gene (reference sequence). This chain's CDR3 is CASSYGGSGYTF. The DNA of the CDR3 is TGTGCCAGCAGTTACGGGGGGTCGGGCTACACCTTC.

This clone was picked up a small number of times. The genes are TRBV28 and TRBJ2-1, with 11 bases that match TRBD2. V was pared by 7 bases and J by 8 bases, with 7 bases of the junction left unmatched. The germline gives CDR1 MDHEN, CDR2 SYDVKM. The CDR3 totals 14 residues. The CDR3 bases are TGTGCCAGCATTACTAGCGGGAGATTCCATGAGCAGTTCTTC. It encodes CASITSGRFHEQFF.

V usage is TRBV4-2 and J usage is TRBJ2-1, with 14 bases lining up with TRBD2. Trimming cost V 4 bases and J 8 bases; bases outside gene matches: 10. This CDR3 has 17 residues. CDR1 and CDR2 (germline): LGHNA, YNFKEQ. This CDR3 reads CASSLQPGLAGVDEQFF. The CDR3 nucleotides read TGTGCCAGCAGCCTTCAACCGGGACTAGCGGGAGTTGATGAGCAGTTCTTC.

This clone was picked up one time. This chain connects TRBV28 to TRBJ2-1; 14 bases match TRBD2. V shed 4 bases and J 5 bases; nucleotides not matched to a gene: 4. Germline loops: CDR1 MDHEN, CDR2 SYDVKM. The CDR3 has 16 amino acids. The DNA of the CDR3 is TGTGCCAGCAGTTCGGGACTAGCGGGGGCCCACAATGAGCAGTTCTTC. Protein sequence: CASSSGLAGAHNEQFF. The full variable domain, in which reference TRBV28 and TRBJ2-1 provide the parts outside the CDR3, is DVKVTQSSRYLVKRTGEKVFLECVQDMDHENMFWYRQDPGLGLRLIYFSYDVKMKEKGDIPEGYSVSREKKERFSLILESASTNQTSMYLCASSSGLAGAHNEQFFGPGTRLTVL.

CDR3 sequence: CASSRGGQGQETQYF. The CDR3, as DNA: TGTGCCAGTAGTAGGGGCGGACAGGGACAAGAGACCCAGTACTTC. The V and J genes are TRBV19 and TRBJ2-5; 8 nucleotides align to TRBD1. Germline lookup yields CDR1 LNHDA and CDR2 SQIVND (reference sequence). V lost 4 bases and J lost 2; bases outside the gene matches: 6. CDR3 size: 15 residues.

The chain is built from TRBV27 and TRBJ1-4; TRBD1 might be the D (5 bases). Trimming took 6 bases from V and 1 from J, leaving 15 bases between them. The length of the CDR3 is 16 residues. The germline V gene has CDR1 MNHEY and CDR2 SMNVEV (reference sequence). CDR3 sequence (DNA): TGTGCCAGCAGCCAGGGTCCCCACGGAACTAATGAAAAACTGTTTTTT. It encodes CASSQGPHGTNEKLFF.

This chain uses TRBV6-2 or TRBV6-3 with TRBJ1-1, with D possibly TRBD1 on 5 matching bases. In germline, CDR1 is MNHEY, CDR2 SVGEGT. The CDR3 totals 15 residues. The V end lost 2 bases, the J end lost 1 base, and 11 bases lay between the germline ends. The CDR3 DNA reads TGTGCCAGCAGTTACCTGGGGCAGGAGAACACTGAAGCTTTCTTT. This translates into CASSYLGQENTEAFF.

The chain couples TRBV3-1 (or the pseudogene TRBV3-2) to TRBJ2-7; 12 positions agree with TRBD2. Germline loops: CDR1 LGHDT, CDR2 YNNKEL (reference sequence). V lost 4 bases, J lost 3 bases, and 4 bases stayed unmatched. This CDR3 is 15 amino acids long. As DNA, the CDR3 is TGTGCCAGCAGCCCGCGACTAGCGGGGGACTACGAGCAGTACTTC. Translated: CASSPRLAGDYEQYF.

The chain recombines TRBV3-1 (or the pseudogene TRBV3-2) with TRBJ2-1, with 8 bases matching TRBD2. V trimming: 0 bases; J trimming: 7 bases; junction bases outside the gene matches: 5. The CDR3 extends over 15 amino acids. Germline V gene lookup returns CDR1 LGHDT and CDR2 YNNKEL (reference sequence). This CDR3 reads CASSQDAASGNEQFF. CDR3 DNA: TGTGCCAGCAGCCAAGACGCGGCTAGCGGGAATGAGCAGTTCTTC.